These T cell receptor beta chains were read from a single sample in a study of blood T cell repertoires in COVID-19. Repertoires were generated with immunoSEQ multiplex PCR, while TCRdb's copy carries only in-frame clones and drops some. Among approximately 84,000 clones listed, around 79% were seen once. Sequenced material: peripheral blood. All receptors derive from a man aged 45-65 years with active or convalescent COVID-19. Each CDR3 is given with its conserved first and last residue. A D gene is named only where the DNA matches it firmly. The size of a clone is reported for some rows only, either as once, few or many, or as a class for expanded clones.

CDR3aa: CASSLGAENTEAFF
CDR3nt: TGTGCCAGCAGCTTAGGGGCCGAGAACACTGAAGCTTTCTTT
j_gene: TRBJ1-1
v_gene: TRBV11-2
d_gene: NA
abundance: NA

CDR3aa: CASSQLSGRVGTRTNYGYTF
CDR3nt: TGTGCCAGCAGCCAACTTTCCGGTAGAGTGGGGACACGGACAAACTATGGCTACACCTTC
j_gene: TRBJ1-2
v_gene: TRBV11-3
d_gene: NA
abundance: once

CDR3aa: CASSIPLGQGGQPQHF
CDR3nt: TGTGCCAGTAGTATTCCCCTCGGACAGGGGGGGCAGCCCCAGCATTTT
j_gene: TRBJ1-5
v_gene: TRBV19
d_gene: TRBD1
abundance: NA

CDR3aa: CASSVAGDTEAFF
CDR3nt: TGTGCCAGCAGCGTAGCGGGGGACACTGAAGCTTTCTTT
j_gene: TRBJ1-1
v_gene: TRBV9
d_gene: NA
abundance: NA

CDR3aa: CASSVAGSYNEQFF
CDR3nt: TGTGCCAGCAGTGTGGCAGGGTCCTACAATGAGCAGTTCTTC
j_gene: TRBJ2-1
v_gene: TRBV2
d_gene: NA
abundance: NA

CDR3aa: CASSLDGAGSPLHF
CDR3nt: TGTGCCAGCAGCTTAGACGGAGCCGGATCACCCCTCCACTTT
j_gene: TRBJ1-6
v_gene: TRBV7-9
d_gene: NA
abundance: NA

CDR3aa: CASRQGARGDSPLHF
CDR3nt: TGTGCCAGCCGACAGGGGGCGCGGGGGGATTCACCCCTCCACTTT
j_gene: TRBJ1-6
v_gene: TRBV6-5
d_gene: TRBD1
abundance: NA

CDR3aa: CASALGGNQPQHF
CDR3nt: TGTGCTAGTGCCCTCGGCGGAAATCAGCCCCAGCATTTT
j_gene: TRBJ1-5
v_gene: TRBV12-5
d_gene: NA
abundance: NA

CDR3aa: CTSSQPGQGRGLANEKLFF
CDR3nt: TGCACCAGCAGCCAACCCGGACAGGGACGGGGGTTGGCTAATGAAAAACTGTTTTTT
j_gene: TRBJ1-4
v_gene: TRBV1
d_gene: NA
abundance: NA

CDR3aa: CASSLQSGQGYEQYF
CDR3nt: TGTGCCAGCAGCTTACAGTCGGGACAGGGGTACGAGCAGTACTTC
j_gene: TRBJ2-7
v_gene: TRBV7-2
d_gene: TRBD1
abundance: once

CDR3aa: CAWSRNLQGNQPQHF
CDR3nt: TGTGCCTGGAGTCGAAACTTACAGGGCAATCAGCCCCAGCATTTT
j_gene: TRBJ1-5
v_gene: TRBV30
d_gene: NA
abundance: once

CDR3aa: CASSQQGARDEQYF
CDR3nt: TGTGCCAGCTCACAACAGGGGGCAAGGGACGAGCAGTACTTC
j_gene: TRBJ2-7
v_gene: TRBV18
d_gene: TRBD1
abundance: NA

CDR3aa: CASSHTSGGTSGNTIYF
CDR3nt: TGTGCCAGCAGCCATACCAGTGGGGGGACCTCTGGAAACACCATATATTTT
j_gene: TRBJ1-3
v_gene: TRBV11-2
d_gene: NA
abundance: NA

CDR3aa: CASSNFRGRAFF
CDR3nt: TGTGCCAGCAGTAATTTTAGGGGCCGGGCTTTCTTT
j_gene: TRBJ1-1
v_gene: TRBV12-3/TRBV12-4
d_gene: NA
abundance: NA

CDR3aa: CASSSGYTGELFF
CDR3nt: TGTGCCAGCAGCTCGGGGTACACCGGGGAGCTGTTTTTT
j_gene: TRBJ2-2
v_gene: TRBV5-8
d_gene: NA
abundance: NA

CDR3aa: CASALLGQGETQYF
CDR3nt: TGTGCCAGCGCCCTTCTGGGGCAGGGAGAGACCCAGTACTTC
j_gene: TRBJ2-5
v_gene: TRBV11-2
d_gene: NA
abundance: NA

CDR3aa: CASSQATGMGTEAFF
CDR3nt: TGCGCCAGCAGCCAAGCAACCGGGATGGGAACTGAAGCTTTCTTT
j_gene: TRBJ1-1
v_gene: TRBV4-3
d_gene: NA
abundance: NA

CDR3aa: CASTGLAGRETQYF
CDR3nt: TGTGCCAGCACCGGACTAGCGGGACGAGAGACCCAGTACTTC
j_gene: TRBJ2-5
v_gene: TRBV6-5
d_gene: TRBD2
abundance: NA

CDR3aa: CASSLFTGFEAFF
CDR3nt: TGTGCCAGCAGCCTCTTTACAGGGTTTGAAGCTTTCTTT
j_gene: TRBJ1-1
v_gene: TRBV6-2/TRBV6-3
d_gene: NA
abundance: NA

CDR3aa: CASSADGTGNSGYTF
CDR3nt: TGTGCCAGCAGTGCGGACGGGACAGGGAATAGTGGCTACACCTTC
j_gene: TRBJ1-2
v_gene: TRBV25-1
d_gene: TRBD1
abundance: NA

CDR3aa: CASSLRQTNYGYTF
CDR3nt: TGTGCCAGCAGCTTGAGACAGACTAACTATGGCTACACCTTC
j_gene: TRBJ1-2
v_gene: TRBV5-8
d_gene: NA
abundance: NA

CDR3aa: CASSRPTSGYEQYF
CDR3nt: TGTGCCAGCAGCCGCCCGACTAGCGGCTACGAGCAGTACTTC
j_gene: TRBJ2-7
v_gene: TRBV7-9
d_gene: TRBD2
abundance: NA

CDR3aa: CASSLVGARNQPQHF
CDR3nt: TGTGCCAGCAGCTTGGTGGGGGCCCGCAATCAGCCCCAGCATTTT
j_gene: TRBJ1-5
v_gene: TRBV5-8
d_gene: NA
abundance: once

CDR3aa: CASSGRTPNYGYTF
CDR3nt: TGTGCCAGCAGCGGACGGACACCTAACTATGGCTACACCTTC
j_gene: TRBJ1-2
v_gene: TRBV7-9
d_gene: NA
abundance: NA

CDR3aa: CASSTGQNTEAFF
CDR3nt: TGCGCCAGCAGCACCGGTCAGAACACTGAAGCTTTCTTT
j_gene: TRBJ1-1
v_gene: TRBV5-1
d_gene: NA
abundance: NA

CDR3aa: CASSHRLAGAATDTQYF
CDR3nt: TGTGCCAGCAGCCACCGACTAGCGGGGGCCGCGACAGATACGCAGTATTTT
j_gene: TRBJ2-3
v_gene: TRBV7-2
d_gene: TRBD2
abundance: NA

CDR3aa: CASSVRGGGTGELFF
CDR3nt: TGTGCCAGCAGCGTGCGGGGGGGCGGCACCGGGGAGCTGTTTTTT
j_gene: TRBJ2-2
v_gene: TRBV13
d_gene: TRBD2
abundance: once

CDR3aa: CASSRSRTSEETQYF
CDR3nt: TGTGCCAGCAGCCGTTCCCGGACTAGCGAAGAGACCCAGTACTTC
j_gene: TRBJ2-5
v_gene: TRBV5-4
d_gene: TRBD2
abundance: NA

CDR3aa: CASSENGRAVYNEQFF
CDR3nt: TGTGCCAGCAGTGAAAACGGGAGGGCGGTCTACAATGAGCAGTTCTTC
j_gene: TRBJ2-1
v_gene: TRBV6-1
d_gene: TRBD2
abundance: NA

CDR3aa: CASSRGGEPNEQFF
CDR3nt: TGTGCCAGCTCACGCGGGGGCGAACCCAATGAGCAGTTCTTC
j_gene: TRBJ2-1
v_gene: TRBV18
d_gene: NA
abundance: NA

CDR3aa: CASLGPGDTEAFF
CDR3nt: TGTGCCAGCTTGGGTCCAGGGGACACTGAAGCTTTCTTT
j_gene: TRBJ1-1
v_gene: TRBV2
d_gene: NA
abundance: NA

CDR3aa: CASRLAVNTGELFF
CDR3nt: TGTGCCAGCAGGCTAGCAGTGAACACCGGGGAGCTGTTTTTT
j_gene: TRBJ2-2
v_gene: TRBV2
d_gene: NA
abundance: NA

CDR3aa: CASSLNREDTEAFF
CDR3nt: TGTGCCAGCAGCTTAAACAGGGAAGACACTGAAGCTTTCTTT
j_gene: TRBJ1-1
v_gene: TRBV11-3
d_gene: NA
abundance: NA